The sample holds a few counts of the clone carrying this T cell receptor (beta chain). This entry comes from a study of T cell repertoires in cytomegalovirus infection. CDR1 and CDR2 from the germline V gene are MNHEY and SMNVEV (reference sequence). After removal of 4 bases from V and 5 bases from J, the junction contained 10 bases not matched to a gene. This CDR3 region has 17 residues. MiXCR was run by TCRdb on the reads, yielding one entry per CDR3 protein. The table lists nearly 450,000 distinct CDR3 sequences, around 32% of them singletons. The clonotype was recovered from a human donor in good health (CMV status not recorded). Some clones in this sample may be carry-over from other donors' samples. The sample comprised PBMCs. The V call is TRBV27, the J call TRBJ2-3, with TRBD2 identical over 12 bases. CDR3 sequence reads: CASSSRGLAGGQDTQYF. For the CDR3, the DNA is TGTGCCAGCAGTTCGCGGGGTCTAGCGGGGGGGCAAGATACGCAGTATTTT.